These 15 T cell receptor beta chains share one sample of origin, sequenced in a study of response to subunit inactivated influenza vaccine. Each CDR3 protein gets one entry after TCRdb re-called the RT-PCR reads with MiXCR. The table shows 590,000 or so distinct CDR3 sequences, with 12% to 15% occurring only once. Sequencing used PBMCs from blood, obtained roughly 2 weeks before vaccination. Receptor source: a man aged 50-59 years who received an inactivated influenza vaccine.

The table lists this clonotype with a few counts. J is TRBJ1-1 and V is TRBV30; maybe TRBD1 (5 bases). Germline assignment: CDR1 GTSNPN and CDR2 SVGIG (reference sequence). This CDR3 is built from 10 residues. Trimming shortened V by 2 bases and J by 10 bases, and 8 bases separated the two germline ends. CDR3 in amino acids: CAWSRGPAFF. CDR3 DNA sequence: TGTGCCTGGAGTCGGGGCCCAGCTTTCTTT.

The chain is built from TRBV4-2 and TRBJ2-3; 9 bases fit TRBD2. Losses at the gene ends were 1 base for V and 5 bases for J; bases not matched to a gene: 10. CDR1 is LGHNA and CDR2 is YNFKEQ in the germline V gene. There are 17 residues in the CDR3. For the CDR3, the DNA is TGTGCCAGCAGCCAAGCCGAAGTAGCGGGAGTTGTAGATACGCAGTATTTT. Encoded protein: CASSQAEVAGVVDTQYF.

The chain combines TRBV29-1 with TRBJ2-7, with 9 nucleotides matching TRBD1. The CDR3 loop spans 15 amino acids. Per the germline V gene, CDR1 is SQVTM and CDR2 is ANQGSEA. The V segment lost 5 bases and the J segment 5 bases; nucleotides outside the gene matches: 13. The CDR3: CSVRTGTGFTNEQYF. CDR3 DNA sequence: TGCAGCGTTCGAACCGGGACAGGGTTCACCAACGAGCAGTACTTC.

The CDR3 region is CASCVSSYNSPLHF. Written as DNA, the CDR3 is TGTGCCAGCTGCGTAAGCTCCTATAATTCACCCCTCCACTTT. This rearrangement joins TRBV6-1 to TRBJ1-6; no clear D gene. V was trimmed by 8 bases and J by 0 bases, leaving 8 bases between them. This CDR3 is 14 amino acids long. From germline, CDR1 is MNHNS and CDR2 SASEGT.

This clonotype came up a few times. This sequence joins TRBV12-3 or TRBV12-4 and TRBJ2-1; the D gene is possibly TRBD1 (6 bases). Deletions cut 5 bases from V and 0 bases from J, with 11 bases between. This CDR3 has 15 residues. The CDR3 DNA is TGTGCCAGCAGTCGACAGGCAACCTCCTACAATGAGCAGTTCTTC. This translates into CASSRQATSYNEQFF.

This clonotype has a handful of counts. The chain recombines TRBV11-2 with TRBJ2-1; 10 bases agree with TRBD2. The length of the CDR3 is 14 residues. The junction had 6 bases not matched to a gene; V was cut back by 1 base and J by 12 bases. CDR1 is SGHAT and CDR2 is FQNNGV in the germline V gene. The CDR3 sequence is CASSLARLAGAQFF. In DNA form, the CDR3 reads TGTGCCAGCAGCTTAGCCAGACTAGCGGGCGCGCAGTTCTTC.

The chain links TRBV10-3 to TRBJ2-5, with TRBD2 matching over 14 bases. CDR3 length: 20 amino acids. The V gene's germline CDR1 is ENHRY and CDR2 SYGVKD. The trim removed 3 bases at V and 1 base at J, leaving 13 bases unmatched. CDR3 residues: CAISDRRLAGGSSFQETQYF. CDR3 nucleotide sequence: TGTGCCATCAGTGATAGGAGACTAGCGGGAGGGTCATCTTTCCAAGAGACCCAGTACTTC.

The chain uses TRBV10-3 and TRBJ2-7; D is unresolved. Germline CDR1 ENHRY, CDR2 SYGVKD. This CDR3 spans 15 amino acids. The V and J ends lost 2 bases and 2 bases respectively, with 13 bases between them. As DNA, the CDR3 is TGTGCCATCAGTGAGATAATAGGCAGAACCTACGAGCAGTACTTC. Translating gives CAISEIIGRTYEQYF.

This clonotype was seen a few times. The chain uses TRBV18 and TRBJ1-1; no clear D gene. Trimming cost V 0 bases and J 5 bases, with 13 bases left between them. The CDR3 is made up of 15 amino acids. Germline CDR1 is KGHSH and CDR2 is LQKENI. The CDR3 region is CASSPPTPGKTEAFF. CDR3 nucleotides: TGTGCCAGCTCACCACCTACACCGGGGAAAACTGAAGCTTTCTTT.

This clonotype has at least ten counts. The rearrangement links TRBV14 to TRBJ2-1, with D uncertain. Trimming left V 0 bases short and J 2 bases short, with 8 bases between. The CDR3 totals 15 residues. Germline CDR1 SGHDN, CDR2 FVKESK. The CDR3 DNA is TGTGCCAGCAGCCAAGACAGGTCCCCCTACAATGAGCAGTTCTTC. This translates into CASSQDRSPYNEQFF.

The chain employs TRBV7-8 and TRBJ2-1; TRBD2 matches at 7 bases. V shed 1 base, J shed 4 bases, and the junction held 7 bases outside the gene matches. The V gene's germline CDR1 is SGHVS and CDR2 FQNEAQ. This CDR3 region has 16 residues. CDR3 in DNA: TGTGCCAGCAGCTTAGACAGACTAGCTAGATACAATGAGCAGTTCTTC. It specifies CASSLDRLARYNEQFF.

Relative to its sample, this clonotype is medium-sized. The chain combines TRBV12-3 or TRBV12-4 with TRBJ2-1, with D hard to call. Deletions cut 8 bases from V and 10 bases from J, with 15 bases between. This CDR3 comprises 12 residues. In DNA, the CDR3 is TGTGCCAGCGGGCCCGTCGCTGGGGAGCAGTTCTTC. Translating it yields CASGPVAGEQFF.

This clonotype was counted a few times. The chain is built from TRBV19 and TRBJ1-5, with no clear D. The V end was cut by 3 bases, the J end by 9 bases, with 15 bases between. Germline CDR1 is LNHDA and CDR2 is SQIVND (reference sequence). The CDR3 length is 14 residues. This chain's CDR3 is CASSIYLDAPPQHF. The CDR3 coding sequence is TGTGCCAGTAGTATCTACCTGGATGCCCCGCCCCAGCATTTT.

V is TRBV19 and J is TRBJ1-3, with TRBD1 matching over 8 bases. V lost 4 bases and J lost 0; bases outside the gene matches: 8. The germline gives CDR1 LNHDA, CDR2 SQIVND (reference sequence). The CDR3 consists of 17 residues. The CDR3 DNA follows: TGTGCCAGTAGTAACCGAGTGGGGACAGGCTCTGGAAACACCATATATTTT. Amino acids: CASSNRVGTGSGNTIYF.

The chain uses TRBV20-1 and TRBJ2-7; D unresolved. The CDR3 consists of 11 residues. Germline CDR1 DFQATT, CDR2 SNEGSKA (reference sequence). The ends were cut back, 5 bases at V and 3 bases at J, with 8 bases in the middle. The CDR3 coding sequence is TGCAGTGCTCCTTTTGGCTACGAGCAGTACTTC. It specifies CSAPFGYEQYF.